Presented here are 22 T cell receptor beta chains from one specimen sequenced in a study of CD8+ T cells in alopecia areata. RNA extraction and reverse transcription yielded cDNA as sequencing template. Clones were read by immunoSEQ multiplex PCR, and TCRdb kept only the in-frame ones, dropping some. The table shows 90,000 to 100,000 clones, with 41% occurring only once. The specimen was CD4+ T cells sorted from blood. Receptors were obtained from a human donor with alopecia areata.

The CDR3 bases are TGTGCCAGCAGCCAAGCCAGGGGCCTTTACAATGAGCAGTTCTTC. As protein: CASSQARGLYNEQFF. The genes are TRBV4-2 and TRBJ2-1; weak D call: TRBD1 (6 bases). CDR3 length: 15 residues. Looked up from germline, CDR1 is LGHNA and CDR2 is YNFKEQ. Deletions cut 1 base from V and 4 bases from J, with 11 bases between.

The V gene is TRBV4-1, the J gene TRBJ1-5; D not resolved. The CDR3 spans 14 residues. V was trimmed by 0 bases and J by 6 bases, leaving 9 bases between them. Germline assignment: CDR1 MGHRA and CDR2 YSYEKL. CDR3 residues: CASSQEGGGQPQHF. Written as DNA, the CDR3 is TGCGCCAGCAGCCAAGAAGGTGGAGGTCAGCCCCAGCATTTT.

The table lists this clone with a few counts. The J gene is TRBJ2-1, the V gene TRBV29-1; 10 bases agree with TRBD1. The germline gives CDR1 SQVTM, CDR2 ANQGSEA. V lost 4 bases and J lost 5; bases outside the gene matches: 5. The CDR3 is made up of 14 amino acids. The CDR3 DNA sequence: TGCAGCGTTGGTGGAGGACAGGGGGACAATGAGCAGTTCTTC. Encoded protein: CSVGGGQGDNEQFF.

The rearrangement links TRBV6-5 to TRBJ1-2, with TRBD1 identical over 9 bases. The CDR3 sequence is 14 residues long. Germline V gene data show CDR1 as MNHEY and CDR2 as SVGAGI. The V and J ends lost 6 bases and 4 bases, in that order; junction bases with no gene match: 6. The CDR3 region is CASSSGTGTYGYTF. The CDR3 DNA is TGTGCCAGCAGCTCCGGGACAGGGACCTATGGCTACACCTTC.

This clone was seen a handful of times. The rearrangement joins TRBV7-2 to TRBJ1-2; 9 bases match TRBD1. CDR3 length: 15 residues. The V segment lost 4 bases and the J segment 8 bases; nucleotides outside the gene matches: 11. The V gene's germline CDR1 is SGHTA and CDR2 FQGNSA. The CDR3 sequence is CASSSPGQGRGGYTF. The CDR3 nucleotides are TGTGCCAGCAGCTCACCGGGACAGGGAAGAGGCGGCTACACCTTC.

The CDR3 spells CAWSTTDTQYF. The CDR3 coding sequence is TGTGCCTGGAGTACGACAGATACGCAGTATTTT. V gene TRBV30 combines with J gene TRBJ2-3; the D is unclear. From germline, CDR1 is GTSNPN and CDR2 SVGIG (reference sequence). The CDR3 sequence is 11 residues long. The V gene lost 2 bases and the J gene lost 3 bases, with 3 bases spanning the gap.

This sequence joins TRBV5-1 and TRBJ2-7, with D perhaps being TRBD1 or TRBD2 (5 bases each). The V end was cut by 3 bases, the J end by 0 bases, with 13 bases between. The CDR3 is 15 residues long. The V gene's germline CDR1 is SGHRS and CDR2 YFSETQ. CDR3 in amino acids: CASSWGPESSYEQYF. CDR3 coding DNA: TGCGCCAGCAGCTGGGGACCAGAGAGCTCCTACGAGCAGTACTTC.

This rearrangement joins TRBV19 to TRBJ1-5; D is ambiguous. The germline CDR1 and CDR2 sequences are LNHDA and SQIVND (reference sequence). This CDR3 has 10 residues. With 7 bases removed from V and 5 bases from J, the gap between germline ends came to 3 bases. CDR3 protein: CASNHQPQHF. CDR3 bases: TGTGCCAGTAACCATCAGCCCCAGCATTTT.

V gene TRBV29-1 combines with J gene TRBJ2-7; the D call may be TRBD1 or TRBD2 (5 bases each). CDR1 is SQVTM, CDR2 ANQGSEA, per germline. The V gene lost 4 bases and the J gene lost 4 bases, with 14 bases spanning the gap. The CDR3 contains 13 residues. Written as DNA, the CDR3 is TGCAGCGTTGCCCCGGGACCGCGATACGAGCAGTACTTC. Translation: CSVAPGPRYEQYF.

The chain recombines TRBV30 with TRBJ2-5; D is perhaps TRBD1 or TRBD2 (5 bases each). With 3 bases removed from V and 7 bases from J, the gap between germline ends came to 21 bases. Germline assignment: CDR1 GTSNPN and CDR2 SVGIG (reference sequence). The CDR3 length is 15 residues. The CDR3 coding sequence is TGTGCCTGGAGCGGCAAGGGACCAGTAGTCGGGACCCAGTACTTC. Its translation: CAWSGKGPVVGTQYF.

The chain is built from TRBV6-6 and TRBJ2-2; D unclear. CDR3 length: 11 amino acids. Deletions cut 6 bases from V and 10 bases from J, with 9 bases between. CDR1 and CDR2 (germline): MNHNY, SVGAGI (reference sequence). The CDR3 is CASSSDLELFF. The CDR3 coding sequence is TGTGCCAGCAGCTCTGACTTGGAGCTGTTTTTT.

This clone was counted once. The chain uses TRBV7-2 and TRBJ2-5; the match to TRBD1 covers 7 bases. The length of the CDR3 is 17 residues. Germline values: CDR1 SGHTA, CDR2 FQGNSA. V trimming: 5 bases; J trimming: 2 bases; junction bases outside the gene matches: 14. CDR3: CASSARVLRGHQETQYF. In DNA form, the CDR3 reads TGTGCCAGCAGCGCCCGAGTGTTAAGGGGGCATCAAGAGACCCAGTACTTC.

V gene TRBV30 combines with J gene TRBJ2-7, with D possibly TRBD2 on 6 matching bases. This CDR3 is 12 amino acids long. Trimming stripped 5 bases from V and 7 bases from J, with 15 bases between. Germline loops: CDR1 GTSNPN, CDR2 SVGIG (reference sequence). CDR3 residues: CAWGTGLFEQYF. The CDR3 DNA follows: TGTGCCTGGGGGACTGGTCTTTTTGAGCAGTACTTC.

The rearrangement joins TRBV5-1 to TRBJ2-1; 14 bases are a match to TRBD2. Germline CDR1 SGHRS, CDR2 YFSETQ. J was trimmed by 9 bases and V by 4 bases; bases with no gene match: 9. The CDR3 totals 16 residues. The CDR3 DNA follows: TGCGCCAGCAGCCTACAGGGACTAGCGGGAGTCGGTGAGCAGTTCTTC. Its protein product is CASSLQGLAGVGEQFF.

CDR3 sequence reads: CAWSISGTGKYEQYF. CDR3 nucleotide sequence: TGTGCCTGGAGTATCTCCGGGACAGGCAAATACGAGCAGTACTTC. This chain joins TRBV30 and TRBJ2-7; 8 positions agree with TRBD1. CDR1 GTSNPN and CDR2 SVGIG come from the germline V gene (reference sequence). J gave up 4 bases and V 2 bases, and 10 bases lay outside the gene matches. This CDR3 is built from 15 residues.

This clone was found a few times. The CDR3 loop is CASSVMAGNSYEQYF. CDR3 nucleotides: TGTGCCAGCAGCGTAATGGCGGGCAACTCCTACGAGCAGTACTTC. The chain is built from TRBV9 and TRBJ2-7; a possible D gene is TRBD2 (5 bases). Trimming took 1 base from V and 0 from J, leaving 11 bases between them. The CDR3 loop spans 15 amino acids. Germline values: CDR1 SGDLS, CDR2 YYNGEE.

In its sample, this clone was seen a few times. This chain joins TRBV5-4 and TRBJ2-6; TRBD1 matches at 7 bases. CDR1 is SGHNT, CDR2 YYREEE, per germline (reference sequence). The CDR3 covers 16 residues. V shed 3 bases, J shed 2 bases, and the junction held 5 bases outside the gene matches. The CDR3 here is CASSSVGQTGANVLTF. The CDR3 nucleotides read TGTGCCAGCAGCTCGGTGGGACAGACTGGGGCCAACGTCCTGACTTTC. Together with reference TRBV5-4 and TRBJ2-6, the CDR3 gives the full variable domain: ETGVTQSPTHLIKTRGQQVTLRCSSQSGHNTVSWYQQALGQGPQFIFQYYREEENGRGNFPPRFSGLQFPNYSSELNVNALELDDSALYLCASSSVGQTGANVLTFGAGSRLTVL.

In its sample, this clone was seen a few times. The J gene is TRBJ2-4, the V gene TRBV15, with D maybe TRBD2 (6 bases). The CDR3 sequence is 17 residues long. CDR1 and CDR2 from the germline V gene are LNHNV and YYDKDF (reference sequence). V was trimmed by 3 bases and J by 0 bases, leaving 15 bases between them. DNA of the CDR3: TGTGCCACCAGCAGGGGTAGCGGAGATCTAGCCAAAAACATTCAGTACTTC. This sequence encodes CATSRGSGDLAKNIQYF.

This chain connects TRBV29-1 to TRBJ2-7, with 8 bases identical to TRBD1. The J segment lost 7 bases and the V segment lost 7 bases, leaving 9 bases of the junction unmatched. Germline V gene sequence: CDR1 SQVTM, CDR2 ANQGSEA. The CDR3 covers 12 residues. The CDR3 nucleotides read TGCAGCGGCAGGGGGCCTTTAGGGGAGCAGTACTTC. It is translated as CSGRGPLGEQYF.

This sequence joins TRBV11-2 and TRBJ2-2; a possible D gene is TRBD2 (5 bases). Deletions cut 2 bases from V and 4 bases from J, with 11 bases between. The CDR3 loop spans 15 amino acids. Germline-derived CDR1 and CDR2 are SGHAT and FQNNGV. The CDR3 DNA reads TGTGCCAGCAGCTTACTTCCGAGCGGCACCGGGGAGCTGTTTTTT. Amino acid sequence: CASSLLPSGTGELFF.

This clone has a handful of counts. The rearrangement joins TRBV7-9 to TRBJ1-6; D not certain. CDR3 length equals 12 residues. Trimming removed 0 bases at V and 8 bases at J, with 2 bases between. Germline CDR1 SEHNR, CDR2 FQNEAQ (reference sequence). DNA for the CDR3: TGTGCCAGCAGCTTAGCGGATTCACCCCTCCACTTT. This encodes CASSLADSPLHF.

This clone was seen a few times. The junction departs from germline at one end; a sequencing error may be responsible. The chain has TRBV28 and TRBJ2-2; 9 nucleotides agree with TRBD1. Germline V lookup: CDR1 MDHEN, CDR2 SYDVKM. The CDR3 is 15 amino acids. The DNA for the CDR3 is TGTGCCAGCAGGAATCCGGGACAGGGCACCCGGGAGCTGTTTTTT. Translated, it gives CASRNPGQGTRELFF.